This T cell receptor (beta chain) originates from a study of blood T cell repertoires in COVID-19. Across the whole study: COVID-19 samples from acute and convalescent phases originated in the United States, Italy and Spain. Sample material is recorded as cDNA or gDNA derived from T cells, B-cell-depleted T cells, or PBMCs.

In the source study's methods: The assay estimated nucleated cells by amplifying reference gene primers. Sequencing used immunoSEQ multiplex PCR; TCRdb keeps in-frame clones, though not all of them. That table is the source of V, J and clone size, and D and trimming were worked out from the DNA. The repertoire has some 200,000 clones, about 85% of them found once; the top ten carry about 12%. Trimming cost V 2 bases and J 4 bases, with 14 bases left between them. The CDR3 has 15 residues. Looked up from germline, CDR1 is SGHTA and CDR2 is FQGNSA. The sequence was collected from a woman between 18 and 30 years old who had recovered from COVID-19. V usage is TRBV7-2 and J usage is TRBJ2-5; tentatively, D is TRBD1 (6 bases). The specimen was peripheral blood. CDR3 DNA: TGTGCCAGCAGCTTATACAGGGAGAGTGGAGAGACCCAGTACTTC. Residues: CASSLYRESGETQYF.